The 21 T cell receptor beta chains below come from one sample, sequenced in a study of shared clonotypes between healthy human individuals. Repertoires were generated with immunoSEQ multiplex PCR, while TCRdb's copy carries only in-frame clones and drops some. The table lists approximately 100,000 clones, 65% to 75% of them singletons. Sequenced material: memory CD8+ T cells sorted from blood. Subset here: CD45RO+ cells pooled with CCR7-negative TemRA cells. The receptors stem from a woman in her twenties or thirties in good health.

This clone was recorded many times. The same CDR3 arises from other DNA sequences in this sample as well. This rearrangement joins TRBV6-4 to TRBJ2-2, with 10 bases that match TRBD2. Germline V gene data show CDR1 as MRHNA and CDR2 as SNTAGT. Trimming at V came to 5 bases and at J to 2 bases, leaving 5 bases not matched to a gene. The CDR3 is made up of 16 amino acids. The CDR3 DNA follows: TGTGCCAGCAGTTACCTACTAGCGGGAAACACCGGGGAGCTGTTTTTT. Its protein product is CASSYLLAGNTGELFF.

This sequence joins TRBV9 and TRBJ2-1; TRBD1 matches 7 bases. With V trimmed by 0 bases and J by 4 bases, 1 base remained unmatched. Germline V gene data show CDR1 as SGDLS and CDR2 as YYNGEE. CDR3 size: 14 residues. The CDR3 region has the DNA TGTGCCAGCAGCGTAGGGGGACAGTACAATGAGCAGTTCTTC. Amino acids: CASSVGGQYNEQFF. Complete variable domain (other parts from reference TRBV9 and TRBJ2-1): DSGVTQTPKHLITATGQRVTLRCSPRSGDLSVYWYQQSLDQGLQFLIQYYNGEERAKGNILERFSAQQFPDLHSELNLSSLELGDSALYFCASSVGGQYNEQFFGPGTRLTVL.

This clone has a handful of counts. The gene calls are TRBV9 and TRBJ1-2, with D maybe TRBD1 (5 bases). This CDR3 has 15 residues. Trimming stripped 4 bases from V and 4 bases from J, with 17 bases between. Germline CDR1 is SGDLS and CDR2 is YYNGEE. The CDR3 is CASSPHEGKGYGYTF. DNA for the CDR3: TGTGCCAGCAGCCCTCATGAGGGGAAGGGCTATGGCTACACCTTC.

The chain recombines TRBV27 with TRBJ2-1, with a weak D call TRBD2 (5 bases). Germline V gene data show CDR1 as MNHEY and CDR2 as SMNVEV (reference sequence). Trimming took 5 bases from V and 7 from J, leaving 21 bases between them. This CDR3 is built from 16 residues. The CDR3 sequence: CASSRSVTELKNEQFF. The CDR3 coding sequence is TGTGCCAGCAGTCGTAGCGTGACCGAATTAAAAAATGAGCAGTTCTTC.

The table lists this clone with many counts. The gene calls are TRBV6-4 and TRBJ2-3; D is unresolved. The CDR3 is 16 residues long. V gave up 3 bases and J gave up 3 bases, with 16 bases separating them. The germline V gene encodes CDR1 MRHNA and CDR2 SNTAGT. CDR3 sequence: CASSEGSGKGTDTQYF. In DNA, the CDR3 is TGTGCCAGCAGTGAAGGCAGTGGGAAAGGAACAGATACGCAGTATTTT.

V and J are TRBV5-1 and TRBJ2-4; tentatively, D is TRBD1 (5 bases). V was cut by 3 bases and J by 7 bases, with 11 bases left in between. The length of the CDR3 is 13 residues. Germline CDR1 reads SGHRS; CDR2 reads YFSETQ. This CDR3 is CASSSRVENIQYF. The CDR3 DNA reads TGCGCCAGCAGCTCCAGGGTGGAGAACATTCAGTACTTC. Full variable domain (rest looked up from reference TRBV5-1 and TRBJ2-4): KAGVTQTPRYLIKTRGQQVTLSCSPISGHRSVSWYQQTPGQGLQFLFEYFSETQRNKGNFPGRFSGRQFSNSRSEMNVSTLELGDSALYLCASSSRVENIQYFGAGTRLSVL.

The V call is TRBV6-5, the J call TRBJ2-2; TRBD2 aligns across 8 bases. V gave up 7 bases and J gave up 7 bases; unmatched junction bases: 11. Germline V gene sequence: CDR1 MNHEY, CDR2 SVGAGI. This CDR3 region has 15 residues. The CDR3 loop is CASNEGSGSGGELFF. DNA for the CDR3: TGTGCCAGCAATGAGGGGAGCGGGAGTGGCGGGGAGCTGTTTTTT.

This clone was seen only a few times. This rearrangement joins TRBV9 to TRBJ2-7, with D tentatively TRBD1 (6 bases). Germline V lookup: CDR1 SGDLS, CDR2 YYNGEE. This CDR3 is 13 amino acids long. V was cut by 3 bases and J by 5 bases, with 12 bases left in between. The CDR3 loop reads CASSAQGSNEQYF. The CDR3 DNA is TGTGCCAGCAGCGCTCAGGGGAGCAACGAGCAGTACTTC.

The CDR3 loop reads CASRVTRRTEAFF. The DNA for the CDR3 is TGTGCCAGCAGGGTGACTCGGCGTACTGAAGCTTTCTTT. V and J are TRBV27 and TRBJ1-1; no definite D call. Trimming removed 6 bases from V and 5 bases from J, with 13 bases in between. Per the germline V gene, CDR1 is MNHEY and CDR2 is SMNVEV (reference sequence). The CDR3 has 13 residues.

This clone occurred a few times. The chain employs TRBV7-8 and TRBJ2-5; D unresolved. V was trimmed by 6 bases and J by 2 bases, leaving 7 bases between them. The CDR3 has 12 amino acids. The germline V gene encodes CDR1 SGHVS and CDR2 FQNEAQ. CDR3 loop: CASRWEQETQYF. In nucleotides, the CDR3 is TGTGCCAGCAGGTGGGAACAAGAGACCCAGTACTTC.

This clone was picked up many times. The chain recombines TRBV2 with TRBJ2-7; the match to TRBD2 covers 8 bases. The length of the CDR3 is 14 residues. The germline CDR1 and CDR2 sequences are SNHLY and FYNNEI. The V segment lost 9 bases and the J segment 1 base; nucleotides outside the gene matches: 8. In DNA form, the CDR3 reads TGTGCCAGGGAAAGCGGGAGAGGATCCTACGAGCAGTACTTC. Protein product: CARESGRGSYEQYF. The full variable domain, completed using reference TRBV2 and TRBJ2-7, is EPEVTQTPSHQVTQMGQEVILRCVPISNHLYFYWYRQILGQKVEFLVSFYNNEISEKSEIFDDQFSVERPDGSNFTLKIRSTKLEDSAMYFCARESGRGSYEQYFGPGTRLTVT.

The rearrangement joins TRBV27 to TRBJ2-5, with 8 bases fitting TRBD1. The CDR3 covers 13 residues. Germline V lookup: CDR1 MNHEY, CDR2 SMNVEV (reference sequence). The V segment lost 3 bases and the J segment 5 bases; nucleotides outside the gene matches: 2. This CDR3 reads CASSFQGAETQYF. CDR3 DNA: TGTGCCAGCAGTTTTCAGGGGGCGGAGACCCAGTACTTC.

This clone was recorded many times. The gene calls are TRBV29-1 and TRBJ2-7; D may match TRBD1 or TRBD2 (5 bases each). In germline, CDR1 is SQVTM, CDR2 ANQGSEA. The V end was cut by 3 bases, the J end by 5 bases, with 14 bases between. The CDR3 runs to 13 residues. The CDR3 reads CSVDRESGHEQYF. CDR3 in DNA: TGCAGCGTTGACAGGGAAAGCGGTCACGAGCAGTACTTC.

J is TRBJ2-1 and V is TRBV4-1; D not certain. CDR1 and CDR2 (germline): MGHRA, YSYEKL. The CDR3 consists of 16 residues. The V gene lost 1 base and the J gene lost 9 bases, with 19 bases spanning the gap. The CDR3 protein is CASSQVSASWQAEQFF. The CDR3 DNA reads as TGCGCCAGCAGCCAAGTCTCGGCTAGTTGGCAGGCTGAGCAGTTCTTC.

In its sample, this clone was seen once. This chain joins TRBV2 and TRBJ2-3; TRBD1 matches at 10 bases. The CDR3 sequence is 14 residues long. With 9 bases clipped from V and 4 bases from J, the junction kept 7 bases outside the gene matches. From germline, CDR1 is SNHLY and CDR2 FYNNEI. The chain's CDR3 is CARRGQGDSDTQYF. The CDR3 nucleotides are TGTGCCAGACGAGGACAGGGGGATTCAGATACGCAGTATTTT.

This clone came up once. The rearrangement joins TRBV7-9 to TRBJ2-2; D possibly corresponds to TRBD1 (5 bases). The CDR3 extends over 14 amino acids. Trimming cost V 6 bases and J 0 bases, with 8 bases left between them. Germline CDR1 SEHNR, CDR2 FQNEAQ (reference sequence). In nucleotides, the CDR3 is TGTGCCAGCAGAGCAGGGACGAACACCGGGGAGCTGTTTTTT. Protein sequence: CASRAGTNTGELFF.

Comments on this clone: Other DNA sequences in the same sample also yield this CDR3. The chain links TRBV5-4 to TRBJ2-5; D unresolved. The CDR3 runs to 13 residues. The germline V gene has CDR1 SGHNT and CDR2 YYREEE (reference sequence). Between the trimmed V and J ends, which lost 0 bases and 5 bases, there was a span of 8 bases. The chain's CDR3 is CASSLERSETQYF. CDR3 in DNA: TGTGCCAGCAGCTTGGAGAGGAGCGAGACCCAGTACTTC.

This clone has a single count. V is TRBV19 and J is TRBJ2-3; 9 bases fit TRBD2. The CDR3 contains 13 residues. V dropped 3 bases and J dropped 6; count of bases not matched to a gene: 1. Germline CDR1 is LNHDA and CDR2 is SQIVND (reference sequence). DNA for the CDR3: TGTGCCAGTAGTATCGGACTAGCGGATACGCAGTATTTT. Protein: CASSIGLADTQYF.

In this sample, this clone turned up a few times. V gene TRBV9 combines with J gene TRBJ2-5; 8 nucleotides align to TRBD1. The J segment lost 7 bases and the V segment lost 0 bases, leaving 8 bases of the junction unmatched. CDR1 is SGDLS and CDR2 is YYNGEE in the germline V gene. This CDR3 is 15 amino acids long. The DNA for the CDR3 is TGTGCCAGCAGCGTAGGGGCAGGGGGCGAGGGGACCCAGTACTTC. This codes for CASSVGAGGEGTQYF. Drawing the rest from reference TRBV9 and TRBJ2-5, the complete variable domain is DSGVTQTPKHLITATGQRVTLRCSPRSGDLSVYWYQQSLDQGLQFLIQYYNGEERAKGNILERFSAQQFPDLHSELNLSSLELGDSALYFCASSVGAGGEGTQYFGPGTRLLVL.

This chain links TRBV28 with TRBJ2-7; 7 bases align to TRBD2. V trimming: 5 bases; J trimming: 2 bases; junction bases outside the gene matches: 3. The CDR3 loop spans 13 amino acids. The germline CDR1 and CDR2 sequences are MDHEN and SYDVKM. CDR3: CASSAAGAYEQYF. The DNA of the CDR3 is TGTGCCAGCAGTGCCGCGGGAGCCTACGAGCAGTACTTC.

The chain couples TRBV4-1 to TRBJ1-1; D unclear. The CDR3 has 17 residues. Between the trimmed V and J ends, which lost 4 bases and 0 bases, there was a span of 18 bases. Per the germline V gene, CDR1 is MGHRA and CDR2 is YSYEKL. This CDR3 reads CASSRGPVGPMNTEAFF. The CDR3 DNA reads as TGCGCCAGCAGCCGGGGTCCCGTCGGCCCAATGAACACTGAAGCTTTCTTT.